This T cell receptor beta chain was recorded in a study of T cells expressing NK-cell markers. Across the study: HCMV serostatus: most of the eight sequenced donors positive, one negative.

Synthesis of TCR beta cDNA relied on 5'RACE template switching carrying UMIs. TCRdb derives one entry per CDR3 protein from the 5' RACE reads, leaving out DNA. The sample has over 200,000 distinct CDR3 sequences. The CDR3 length is 14 residues. Germline CDR1 is SEHNR and CDR2 is FQNEAQ (reference sequence). The chain is built from TRBV7-9 and TRBJ2-5; the D gene TCRdb calls, TRBD1, cannot be checked with no DNA. The sequence came from a man in his late teens or twenties in good health. Sample: blood T cells: a sorted CD56 or NKG2C T cell subset, CD4+ or CD8+ T cells, or bulk PBMC T cells (not recorded which). The CDR3 here is CASKSTGGAETQYF.